The 10 T cell receptor beta chains in this list originate from one sample, sequenced in a study of vaccination effects on CD4 cells after COVID-19. Assay used: immunoSEQ multiplex PCR; TCRdb lists only in-frame clones, some missing. The data contain tens of thousands of clones, around 69% of them singletons. Having been cultured for 9 to 11 days, the cells underwent CD4+ T cell isolation. Of the BNT162b2 and mRNA-1273 vaccines, participants received two doses of one or the other. No antigen is known for these receptors. Sequenced material: CD4+ T cells from PBMCs cultured without peptide, taken after COVID-19 vaccination. These receptors came from a human donor who received a COVID-19 vaccine.

The chain recombines TRBV5-1 with TRBJ1-2; D not certain. The V and J ends lost 0 bases and 2 bases respectively, with 8 bases between them. The CDR3 sequence is 14 residues long. Looked up from germline, CDR1 is SGHRS and CDR2 is YFSETQ. The CDR3 region has the DNA TGCGCCAGCAGCTTGGGAACGGGAAACTATGGCTACACCTTC. It specifies CASSLGTGNYGYTF.

The J gene is TRBJ1-6, the V gene TRBV5-1; maybe TRBD1 (6 bases). Looked up from germline, CDR1 is SGHRS and CDR2 is YFSETQ. CDR3 length equals 14 residues. Trimming shortened V by 2 bases and J by 7 bases, and 10 bases separated the two germline ends. The chain's CDR3 is CASSFDGTNSPLHF. The DNA for the CDR3 is TGCGCCAGCAGCTTTGATGGGACAAATTCACCCCTCCACTTT. Full variable domain (outside the CDR3, taken from reference TRBV5-1 and TRBJ1-6): KAGVTQTPRYLIKTRGQQVTLSCSPISGHRSVSWYQQTPGQGLQFLFEYFSETQRNKGNFPGRFSGRQFSNSRSEMNVSTLELGDSALYLCASSFDGTNSPLHFGNGTRLTVT.

This sequence joins TRBV2 and TRBJ1-2, with 9 bases identical to TRBD1. V was pared by 8 bases and J by 4 bases, with 8 bases of the junction left unmatched. The germline V gene has CDR1 SNHLY and CDR2 FYNNEI. The CDR3 totals 14 residues. CDR3 loop: CASGGDRASYGYTF. DNA of the CDR3: TGTGCCAGCGGGGGGGACAGGGCGAGCTATGGCTACACCTTC.

The chain uses TRBV6-5 and TRBJ2-7, with 10 bases aligning to TRBD1. Germline V gene lookup returns CDR1 MNHEY and CDR2 SVGAGI. Losses at the gene ends were 5 bases for V and 5 bases for J; bases not matched to a gene: 6. The CDR3 runs 14 residues. The CDR3 sequence is CASSLTGTGDEQYV. DNA for the CDR3: TGTGCCAGCAGTCTTACCGGGACAGGGGACGAGCAGTACGTC.

This chain uses TRBV6-1 with TRBJ2-1; D not certain. V lost 0 bases, J lost 2 bases, and 11 bases lay in between. This CDR3 region has 16 residues. Germline CDR1 and CDR2: MNHNS and SASEGT. This CDR3 is CASSEARVATYNEQFF. As DNA, the CDR3 is TGTGCCAGCAGTGAAGCTAGGGTAGCCACCTACAATGAGCAGTTCTTC.

This clone is a singleton in its sample. V and J are TRBV12-3 or TRBV12-4 and TRBJ1-1; no firm D call. The length of the CDR3 is 11 residues. V was clipped by 6 bases and J by 6 bases, with 8 bases between them. The DNA for the CDR3 is TGTGCCAGCAGCACTAGGCCTGAAGCTTTCTTT. Amino acid sequence: CASSTRPEAFF.

CDR3: CATSDSRTGDTEAFF. The DNA of the CDR3 is TGTGCCACCAGTGATTCGAGGACGGGAGACACTGAAGCTTTCTTT. The V and J genes are TRBV24-1 and TRBJ1-1; no clear D. Germline V lookup: CDR1 KGHDR, CDR2 SFDVKD. The CDR3 covers 15 residues. V was trimmed by 2 bases and J by 3 bases, leaving 12 bases between them.

The rearrangement joins TRBV5-5 to TRBJ2-1; a possible D gene is TRBD1 (5 bases). The V and J ends lost 2 bases and 9 bases respectively, with 15 bases between them. The CDR3 totals 14 residues. CDR1 is SGHKS and CDR2 is YYEKEE in the germline V gene (reference sequence). CDR3 loop: CASSFDAGNREQFF. The CDR3, as DNA: TGTGCCAGCAGCTTTGATGCAGGGAACCGTGAGCAGTTCTTC.

The V gene is TRBV6-5, the J gene TRBJ2-7, with D possibly being TRBD1 (5 bases). V dropped 6 bases and J dropped 1 base, with 10 bases sitting between them. The germline CDR1 and CDR2 sequences are MNHEY and SVGAGI. The CDR3 consists of 13 residues. The CDR3 coding sequence is TGTGCCAGCAGCCGCGGACATTCCTACGAGCAGTACGTC. Translating it yields CASSRGHSYEQYV.

This chain connects TRBV11-3 to TRBJ2-1; D unresolved. Germline-derived CDR1 and CDR2 are SGHNT and YENEEA. Between the trimmed V and J ends, which lost 5 bases and 7 bases, there was a span of 12 bases. The CDR3 extends over 13 amino acids. This chain's CDR3 is CASSPNHLNEQFF. Here the CDR3 DNA reads TGTGCCAGCAGCCCTAATCACCTAAATGAGCAGTTCTTC.